This entry is about one T cell receptor beta chain. The sample is drawn from a study of cytomegalovirus exposure and HLA in healthy donors. PCR primers comprised 60 Vbeta and 13 Jbeta primers. The protocol was immunoSEQ multiplex PCR, while the TCRdb copy is restricted to in-frame clones and leaves out a portion. The profile shows some 200,000 clones, around 80% of them singletons. Looked up from germline, CDR1 is SGHAT and CDR2 is FQNNGV. Losses at the gene ends were 4 bases for V and 4 bases for J; bases not matched to a gene: 8. The CDR3 is 15 amino acids. Sequencing input: PBMCs. V usage is TRBV11-2 and J usage is TRBJ1-2; 8 nucleotides align to TRBD1. This receptor was taken from a woman aged 18-29 years in good health and CMV-seronegative. Here the CDR3 DNA reads TGTGCCAGCAGCTCCCCGGACAGGGTATTCTATGGCTACACCTTC. Translating it yields CASSSPDRVFYGYTF.